Each of the 2 T cell receptor beta chains below was sequenced from the same sample in a study of glioma-infiltrating T cells. Amplification of TCR alpha and beta CDR3 regions from RNA used iRepertoire nested multiplex PCR. TCRdb reprocessed the multiplex PCR reads via MiXCR and lists one record per CDR3 protein. The sample lists 150,000 or so distinct CDR3 sequences, about 39% seen once, with around 20% in the top ten. The sequenced sample was glioma tissue, nonneoplastic brain tissue, or PBMCs (not recorded which). The receptors were sampled from a human donor with low-grade glioma or glioblastoma, undergoing nonglioma brain surgery, or in good health (not recorded which).

The chain employs TRBV7-9 and TRBJ2-6, with TRBD1 identical over 12 bases. From germline, CDR1 is SEHNR and CDR2 FQNEAQ (reference sequence). Trimming cost V 5 bases and J 4 bases; bases outside gene matches: 9. The CDR3 is 18 amino acids. The CDR3 loop reads CASSLPGQGAPGANVLTF. CDR3 sequence (DNA): TGTGCCAGCAGCCTACCGGGACAGGGGGCGCCGGGGGCCAACGTCCTGACTTTC. Combining the CDR3 with reference TRBV7-9 and TRBJ2-6 gives the whole variable domain DTGVSQNPRHKITKRGQNVTFRCDPISEHNRLYWYRQTLGQGPEFLTYFQNEAQLEKSRLLSDRFSAERPKGSFSTLEIQRTEQGDSAMYLCASSLPGQGAPGANVLTFGAGSRLTVL.

This clonotype was seen many times. The J gene is TRBJ1-1, the V gene TRBV6-6, with 8 bases matching TRBD1. The CDR3 is 16 residues long. Germline CDR1 reads MNHNY; CDR2 reads SVGAGI (reference sequence). Trimming removed 0 bases from V and 2 bases from J; junction bases left unmatched: 5. CDR3 residues: CASSYSVQGANTEAFF. The CDR3 DNA reads as TGTGCCAGCAGTTACTCTGTTCAGGGGGCCAACACTGAAGCTTTCTTT.